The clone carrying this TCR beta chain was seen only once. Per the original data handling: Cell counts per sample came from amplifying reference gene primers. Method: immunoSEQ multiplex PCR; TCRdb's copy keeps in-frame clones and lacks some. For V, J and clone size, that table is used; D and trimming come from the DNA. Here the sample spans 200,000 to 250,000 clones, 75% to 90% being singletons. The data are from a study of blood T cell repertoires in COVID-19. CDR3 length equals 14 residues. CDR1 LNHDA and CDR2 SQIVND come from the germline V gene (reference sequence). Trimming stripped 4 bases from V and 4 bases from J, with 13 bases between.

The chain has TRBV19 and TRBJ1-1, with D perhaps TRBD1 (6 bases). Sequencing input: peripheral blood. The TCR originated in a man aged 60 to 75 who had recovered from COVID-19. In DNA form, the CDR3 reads TGTGCCAGTAGTAATCAGGGGAGAGGCACTGAAGCTTTCTTT. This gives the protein CASSNQGRGTEAFF.